The 10 T cell receptor beta chains in this list originate from one sample, sequenced in a study of cytomegalovirus exposure and HLA in healthy donors. Primers included in the PCR were 60 Vbeta and 13 Jbeta primers. Here immunoSEQ multiplex PCR was the method, and the copy in TCRdb shows in-frame clones only, minus some. This sample has about 140,000 clones, with 70% to 85% found just once. The material sequenced was PBMCs. All receptors come from a middle-aged man in good health and CMV-seropositive.

The chain employs TRBV30 and TRBJ2-2; TRBD1 aligns across 10 bases. Losses at the gene ends were 4 bases for V and 7 bases for J; bases not matched to a gene: 9. The CDR3 spans 15 residues. Per germline, CDR1 GTSNPN and CDR2 SVGIG (reference sequence). The CDR3 protein is CAWNGGTGVFGELFF. The CDR3 DNA reads TGTGCCTGGAACGGGGGGACAGGGGTTTTCGGGGAGCTGTTTTTT.

This chain joins TRBV5-1 and TRBJ2-1; TRBD2 agrees at 9 bases. The germline CDR1 and CDR2 sequences are SGHRS and YFSETQ. The length of the CDR3 is 16 residues. Trimming cost V 0 bases and J 6 bases; bases outside gene matches: 7. In DNA, the CDR3 is TGCGCCAGCAGCTTGGGGGTGGGACTAGCCCTCAATGAGCAGTTCTTC. Translated, it gives CASSLGVGLALNEQFF.

This sequence joins TRBV7-9 and TRBJ2-5, with 7 bases identical to TRBD1. CDR1 is SEHNR, CDR2 FQNEAQ, per germline (reference sequence). Unmatched junction bases numbered 7, after V lost 3 bases and J lost 0 bases. The CDR3 length is 16 residues. CDR3: CASSFSGTAYQETQYF. The CDR3 nucleotides are TGTGCCAGCAGCTTTTCCGGGACAGCATACCAAGAGACCCAGTACTTC.

This sequence joins TRBV11-2 and TRBJ1-1; 7 bases are a match to TRBD1. Looked up from germline, CDR1 is SGHAT and CDR2 is FQNNGV. The CDR3 is made up of 17 amino acids. Losses at the gene ends were 5 bases for V and 1 base for J; bases not matched to a gene: 13. CDR3 residues: CASSLNRGQIPNTEAFF. DNA for the CDR3: TGTGCCAGCAGCCTTAACAGGGGACAGATCCCGAACACTGAAGCTTTCTTT. Supplemented by reference TRBV11-2 and TRBJ1-1, the full variable domain reads EAGVAQSPRYKIIEKRQSVAFWCNPISGHATLYWYQQILGQGPKLLIQFQNNGVVDDSQLPKDRFSAERLKGVDSTLKIQPAKLEDSAVYLCASSLNRGQIPNTEAFFGQGTRLTVV.

The CDR3 loop reads CASSVSPDPGAVYNEQFF. CDR3 nucleotides: TGCGCCAGCAGTGTCTCGCCCGACCCAGGAGCGGTATACAATGAGCAGTTCTTC. The gene calls are TRBV10-1 and TRBJ2-1; D might be TRBD2 (5 bases). This CDR3 contains 18 residues. In germline, CDR1 is WNHNN, CDR2 SYGVQD (reference sequence). Trimming removed 4 bases at V and 4 bases at J, with 23 bases between.

This rearrangement joins TRBV10-1 to TRBJ2-7; 13 nucleotides align to TRBD2. J lost 4 bases, V lost 4 bases, and 7 bases had no gene match. This CDR3 is built from 16 residues. CDR1 and CDR2 (germline): WNHNN, SYGVQD (reference sequence). The CDR3 spells CASSAPGLAGAYEQYF. The CDR3 DNA reads as TGCGCCAGCAGTGCCCCAGGACTAGCGGGAGCGTACGAGCAGTACTTC.

The gene calls are TRBV4-3 and TRBJ2-4, with no clear D. This CDR3 has 13 amino acids. From germline, CDR1 is LGHNA and CDR2 YSLEER. V was shortened by 1 base and J by 7 bases, with 8 bases between the two germline ends. The CDR3 sequence is CASSQVMRNIQYF. The CDR3 DNA reads as TGCGCCAGCAGCCAAGTAATGCGCAACATTCAGTACTTC.

The chain is built from TRBV5-6 and TRBJ1-4, with TRBD1 matching 7 bases. Germline loops: CDR1 SGHDT, CDR2 YYEEEE. The V segment lost 0 bases and the J segment 3 bases; nucleotides outside the gene matches: 2. The CDR3 contains 15 residues. The CDR3 nucleotides are TGTGCCAGCAGCTTGGTGGACAGGTCTAATGAAAAACTGTTTTTT. Protein sequence: CASSLVDRSNEKLFF.

The rearrangement uses TRBV10-3 and TRBJ2-1, with 8 bases aligning to TRBD2. Germline values: CDR1 ENHRY, CDR2 SYGVKD. CDR3 length equals 13 residues. The V segment lost 10 bases and the J segment 2 bases; nucleotides outside the gene matches: 4. CDR3 loop: CATRGGPYNEQFF. The DNA of the CDR3 is TGTGCCACCCGGGGGGGCCCCTACAATGAGCAGTTCTTC.

This clone was seen a handful of times. The chain recombines TRBV10-3 with TRBJ2-1; no definite D call. Germline CDR1 and CDR2: ENHRY and SYGVKD. There are 14 residues in the CDR3. Deletions cut 6 bases from V and 0 bases from J, with 9 bases between. CDR3: CAIRRPSSYNEQFF. The DNA for the CDR3 is TGTGCCATCAGGAGGCCGAGCTCCTACAATGAGCAGTTCTTC.